The 10 T cell receptor beta chains listed next were all sequenced from one sample in a study of T-cell memory formation after mild COVID-19. From the 5' RACE reads, TCRdb called clonotypes with MiXCR, one entry per CDR3 protein. This sample has fewer than 600,000 distinct CDR3 sequences, with about a fifth found just once. The source material was PBMCs or a T cell subset sorted from them (not recorded which). The receptor source for this set is an adult woman who had mild COVID-19 (a few samples of this study predate the infection). Cell type and time point are not known.

The V and J genes are TRBV12-3 or TRBV12-4 and TRBJ2-3; 8 bases line up with TRBD1. CDR3 size: 17 residues. The ends lost 3 bases at V and 2 bases at J; junction bases unmatched: 10. The CDR3 sequence is CASSFLQGVLPTDTQYF. The CDR3 coding sequence is TGTGCCAGCAGTTTTCTACAGGGGGTCTTACCCACAGATACGCAGTATTTT.

This clonotype has a handful of counts. The genes are TRBV5-1 and TRBJ1-1; a weak D match, TRBD1 (5 bases). The ends were cut back, 7 bases at V and 0 bases at J, with 13 bases in the middle. Per germline, CDR1 SGHRS and CDR2 YFSETQ. CDR3 length: 14 residues. The CDR3 protein is CASGTGALNTEAFF. CDR3 nucleotides: TGCGCCAGCGGAACCGGGGCGTTGAACACTGAAGCTTTCTTT.

This chain connects TRBV2 to TRBJ2-7; D not resolved. V lost 7 bases, J lost 1 base, and 11 bases lay in between. The V gene's germline CDR1 is SNHLY and CDR2 FYNNEI. The CDR3 covers 13 residues. The CDR3 loop reads CASIDGVSYEQYF. The CDR3 DNA is TGTGCCAGCATAGACGGCGTTTCCTACGAGCAGTACTTC.

The V and J genes are TRBV29-1 and TRBJ2-7, with 8 positions matching TRBD1. The J segment lost 0 bases and the V segment lost 6 bases, leaving 7 bases of the junction unmatched. Germline loops: CDR1 SQVTM, CDR2 ANQGSEA. The CDR3 has 14 residues. Here the CDR3 DNA reads TGCAGCGTGGGTGGGACAGGAACCTCCTACGAGCAGTACTTC. Protein: CSVGGTGTSYEQYF.

The chain couples TRBV5-1 to TRBJ2-7, with D hard to call. Germline CDR1 and CDR2: SGHRS and YFSETQ. The V and J ends lost 1 base and 3 bases respectively, with 8 bases between them. CDR3 length: 13 residues. In DNA form, the CDR3 reads TGCGCCAGCAGCTTGACGGCTGACTACGAGCAGTACTTC. Translation gives CASSLTADYEQYF. The whole variable domain, remainder taken from reference TRBV5-1 and TRBJ2-7, is KAGVTQTPRYLIKTRGQQVTLSCSPISGHRSVSWYQQTPGQGLQFLFEYFSETQRNKGNFPGRFSGRQFSNSRSEMNVSTLELGDSALYLCASSLTADYEQYFGPGTRLTVT.

The chain recombines TRBV5-1 with TRBJ1-6, with 8 bases that match TRBD1. Losses at the gene ends were 4 bases for V and 7 bases for J; bases not matched to a gene: 7. Germline V gene lookup returns CDR1 SGHRS and CDR2 YFSETQ. This CDR3 comprises 15 residues. CDR3 in amino acids: CASSAPGQANSPLHF. CDR3 sequence (DNA): TGCGCCAGCAGCGCCCCGGGACAGGCCAATTCACCCCTCCACTTT.

The chain uses TRBV20-1 and TRBJ2-7; no clear D. This CDR3 has 12 amino acids. From germline, CDR1 is DFQATT and CDR2 SNEGSKA (reference sequence). V was shortened by 2 bases and J by 7 bases, with 12 bases between the two germline ends. CDR3 protein: CSARLVGQEQYF. The CDR3 DNA follows: TGCAGTGCTAGATTAGTTGGGCAAGAGCAGTACTTC.

A few counts support this clonotype. This chain connects TRBV25-1 to TRBJ2-2; 9 nucleotides line up with TRBD2. V trimming: 8 bases; J trimming: 3 bases; junction bases outside the gene matches: 13. Germline CDR1 is MGHDK and CDR2 is SYGVNS. The CDR3 runs to 17 residues. The CDR3 nucleotides read TGTGCCAGCGCACTTGGCGGGAGGGCCCAGGACACCGGGGAGCTGTTTTTT. The encoded protein is CASALGGRAQDTGELFF.

The rearrangement uses TRBV14 and TRBJ2-1; D is undetermined. V lost 1 base to trimming and J lost 2 bases, with 6 bases between them. The CDR3 has 14 residues. Germline values: CDR1 SGHDN, CDR2 FVKESK. In nucleotides, the CDR3 is TGTGCCAGCAGCCAAGTTACGGCCTACAATGAGCAGTTCTTC. This encodes CASSQVTAYNEQFF. The full variable domain, rest sourced from reference TRBV14 and TRBJ2-1, is EAGVTQFPSHSVIEKGQTVTLRCDPISGHDNLYWYRRVMGKEIKFLLHFVKESKQDESGMPNNRFLAERTGGTYSTLKVQPAELEDSGVYFCASSQVTAYNEQFFGPGTRLTVL.

A few counts support this clonotype. The chain carries TRBV5-5 and TRBJ2-3; TRBD1 is a possible D gene (6 bases). CDR3 length: 14 residues. From germline, CDR1 is SGHKS and CDR2 YYEKEE (reference sequence). Trimming removed 2 bases at V and 6 bases at J, with 13 bases between. The CDR3 bases are TGTGCCAGCAGCTTCGGACAGCTCTCGGATACGCAGTATTTT. This translates into CASSFGQLSDTQYF.